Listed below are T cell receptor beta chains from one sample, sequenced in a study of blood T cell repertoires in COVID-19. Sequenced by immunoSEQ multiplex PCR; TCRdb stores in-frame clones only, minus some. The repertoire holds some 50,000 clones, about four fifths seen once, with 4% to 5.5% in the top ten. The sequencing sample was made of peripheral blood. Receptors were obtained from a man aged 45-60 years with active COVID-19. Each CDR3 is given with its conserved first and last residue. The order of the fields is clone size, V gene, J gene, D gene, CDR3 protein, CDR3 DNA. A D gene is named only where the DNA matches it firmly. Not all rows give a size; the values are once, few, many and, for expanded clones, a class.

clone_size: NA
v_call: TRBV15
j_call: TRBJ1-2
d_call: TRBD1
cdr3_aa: CATSGDRGLYTF
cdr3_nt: TGTGCCACCAGCGGGGACAGGGGGCTGTACACCTTC

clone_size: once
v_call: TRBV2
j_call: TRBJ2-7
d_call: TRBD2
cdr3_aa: CASSVSGGYEQYF
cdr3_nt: TGTGCCAGCAGTGTAAGCGGGGGGTACGAGCAGTACTTC

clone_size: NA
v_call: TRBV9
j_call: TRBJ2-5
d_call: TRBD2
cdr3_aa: CASSVGRTSGGAEETQYF
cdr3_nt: TGTGCCAGCAGCGTAGGGAGGACTAGCGGGGGGGCCGAGGAGACCCAGTACTTC

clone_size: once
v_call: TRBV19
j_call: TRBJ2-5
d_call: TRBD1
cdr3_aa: CASTTGQGGYQETQYF
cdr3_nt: TGTGCCAGTACCACGGGACAGGGGGGTTACCAAGAGACCCAGTACTTC

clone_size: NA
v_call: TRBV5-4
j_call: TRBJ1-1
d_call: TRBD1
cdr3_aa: CASSADRGRETEAFF
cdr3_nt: TGTGCCAGCAGCGCGGACAGGGGGCGGGAGACTGAAGCTTTCTTT

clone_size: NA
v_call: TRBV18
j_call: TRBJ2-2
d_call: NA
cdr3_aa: CASSPTGLNTGELFF
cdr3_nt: TGTGCCAGCTCACCCACAGGGTTGAACACCGGGGAGCTGTTTTTT

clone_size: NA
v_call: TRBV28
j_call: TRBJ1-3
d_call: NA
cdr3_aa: CASRTHGGTGNTIYF
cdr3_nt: TGTGCCAGCAGGACCCACGGGGGAACTGGAAACACCATATATTTT

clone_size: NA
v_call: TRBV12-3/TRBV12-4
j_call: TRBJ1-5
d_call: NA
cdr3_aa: CASSLGVNQPQHF
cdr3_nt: TGTGCCAGCAGTTTAGGCGTCAATCAGCCCCAGCATTTT

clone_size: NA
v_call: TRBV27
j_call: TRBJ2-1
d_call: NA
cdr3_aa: CASSIPPTGPQNNEQFF
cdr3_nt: TGTGCCAGCAGTATACCTCCAACAGGGCCCCAAAACAATGAGCAGTTCTTC

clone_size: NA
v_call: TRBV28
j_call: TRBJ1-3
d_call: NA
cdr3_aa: CASSLDTGNTIYF
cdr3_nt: TGTGCCAGCAGTTTAGACACAGGAAACACCATATATTTT

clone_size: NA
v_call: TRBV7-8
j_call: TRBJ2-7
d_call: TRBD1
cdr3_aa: CASANRGEHEQYF
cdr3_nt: TGTGCCAGCGCTAACAGGGGAGAGCACGAGCAGTACTTC

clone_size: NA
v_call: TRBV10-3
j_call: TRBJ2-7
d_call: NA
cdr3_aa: CAIKIGRNSYEQYF
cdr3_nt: TGTGCCATCAAGATTGGGCGAAACTCCTACGAGCAGTACTTC

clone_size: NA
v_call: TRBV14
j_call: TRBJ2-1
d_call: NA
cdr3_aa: CASSQVSRGNEQFF
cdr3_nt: TGTGCCAGCAGCCAAGTGAGTCGCGGGAATGAGCAGTTCTTC

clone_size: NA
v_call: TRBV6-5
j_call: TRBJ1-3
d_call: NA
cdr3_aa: CASCVRSRPGNTIYF
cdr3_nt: TGTGCCAGCTGCGTCCGATCGCGGCCTGGAAACACCATATATTTT

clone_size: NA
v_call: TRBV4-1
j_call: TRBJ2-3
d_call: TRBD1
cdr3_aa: CASSQGQGYGTDTQYF
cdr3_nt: TGCGCCAGCAGCCAGGGACAGGGGTATGGCACAGATACGCAGTATTTT

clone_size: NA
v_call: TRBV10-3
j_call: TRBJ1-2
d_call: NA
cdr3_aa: CAISDQGLFYGYTF
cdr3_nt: TGTGCCATCAGCGACCAGGGATTATTCTATGGCTACACCTTC

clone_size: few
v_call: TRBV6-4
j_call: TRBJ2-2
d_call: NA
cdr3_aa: CASSSQGIDTGELFF
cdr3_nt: TGTGCCAGCAGTTCACAGGGTATCGACACCGGGGAGCTGTTTTTT

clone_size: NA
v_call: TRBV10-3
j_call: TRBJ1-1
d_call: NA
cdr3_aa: CAISRGSTEAFF
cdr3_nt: TGTGCCATCAGCAGGGGAAGTACTGAAGCTTTCTTT

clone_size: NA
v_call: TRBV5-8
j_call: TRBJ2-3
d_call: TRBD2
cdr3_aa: CASSLVSSGGADTDTQYF
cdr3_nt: TGTGCCAGCAGCTTGGTGTCTAGCGGGGGGGCCGACACAGATACGCAGTATTTT

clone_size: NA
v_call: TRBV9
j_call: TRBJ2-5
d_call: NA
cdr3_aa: CASSQGRVDETQYF
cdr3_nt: TGTGCCAGCAGCCAAGGCAGGGTAGATGAGACCCAGTACTTC

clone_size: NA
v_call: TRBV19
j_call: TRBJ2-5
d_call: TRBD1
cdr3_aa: CASSVRGTGGRETQYF
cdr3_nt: TGTGCCAGTAGTGTAAGGGGGACAGGGGGACGAGAGACCCAGTACTTC

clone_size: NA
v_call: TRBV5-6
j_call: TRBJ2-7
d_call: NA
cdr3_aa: CASSLGDKQYF
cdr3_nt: TGTGCCAGCAGCTTGGGGGACAAGCAGTACTTC

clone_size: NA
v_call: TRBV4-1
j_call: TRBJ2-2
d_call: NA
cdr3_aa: CASEETNTGELFF
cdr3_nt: TGCGCCAGCGAGGAAACGAACACCGGGGAGCTGTTTTTT

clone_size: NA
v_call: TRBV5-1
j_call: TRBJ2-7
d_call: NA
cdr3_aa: CASRQEDSVWADEQYF
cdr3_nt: TGCGCCAGCAGACAAGAGGACAGTGTTTGGGCGGACGAGCAGTACTTC

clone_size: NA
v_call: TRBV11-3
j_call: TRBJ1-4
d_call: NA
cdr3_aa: CASSQSRPEFSYEKLFF
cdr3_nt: TGTGCCAGCAGCCAATCCCGCCCAGAATTCTCTTATGAAAAACTGTTTTTT

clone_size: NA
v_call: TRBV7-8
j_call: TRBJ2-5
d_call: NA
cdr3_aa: CAVYPSWPGETQYF
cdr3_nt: TGTGCCGTCTACCCTAGCTGGCCGGGGGAGACCCAGTACTTC

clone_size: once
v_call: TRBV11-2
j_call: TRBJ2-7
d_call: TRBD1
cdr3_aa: CASSSMGQGGEQYF
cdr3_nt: TGTGCCAGCAGCTCGATGGGACAGGGGGGCGAGCAGTACTTC

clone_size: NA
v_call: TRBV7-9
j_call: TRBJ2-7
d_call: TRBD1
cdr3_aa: CASSFGQDPSYEQYF
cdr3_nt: TGTGCCAGCAGCTTCGGACAGGACCCCTCCTACGAGCAGTACTTC

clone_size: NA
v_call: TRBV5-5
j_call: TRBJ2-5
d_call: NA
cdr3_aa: CASSSLGDHQETQYF
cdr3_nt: TGTGCCAGCAGCTCGCTAGGCGACCACCAAGAGACCCAGTACTTC

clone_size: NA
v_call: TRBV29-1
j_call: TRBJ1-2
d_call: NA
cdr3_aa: CSVQRASRGYTF
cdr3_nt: TGCAGCGTCCAGAGAGCTTCCAGGGGCTACACCTTC

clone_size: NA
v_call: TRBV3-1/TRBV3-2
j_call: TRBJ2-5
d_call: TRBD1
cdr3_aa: CASSPRTGLQETQYF
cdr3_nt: TGTGCCAGCAGCCCCCGGACAGGCCTCCAAGAGACCCAGTACTTC

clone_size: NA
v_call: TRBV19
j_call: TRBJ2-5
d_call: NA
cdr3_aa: CASSSNLETQYF
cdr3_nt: TGTGCCAGTAGTTCCAACTTGGAGACCCAGTACTTC

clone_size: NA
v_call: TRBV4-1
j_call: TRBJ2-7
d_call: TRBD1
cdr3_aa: CASSRGQGINEQYF
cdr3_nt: TGCGCCAGCAGCCGCGGACAGGGTATAAACGAGCAGTACTTC

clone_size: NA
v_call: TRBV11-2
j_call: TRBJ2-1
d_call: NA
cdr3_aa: CASSLGHGVYNEQFF
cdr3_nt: TGTGCCAGCAGCTTAGGACACGGGGTATACAATGAGCAGTTCTTC

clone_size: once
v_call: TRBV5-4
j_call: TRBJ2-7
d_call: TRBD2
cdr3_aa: CASSTGLAGGYEQYF
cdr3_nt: TGTGCCAGCAGCACAGGACTAGCGGGGGGCTACGAGCAGTACTTC

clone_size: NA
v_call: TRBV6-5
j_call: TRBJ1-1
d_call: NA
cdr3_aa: CASSYRGNTEAFF
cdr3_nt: TGTGCCAGCAGTTACAGGGGGAACACTGAAGCTTTCTTT

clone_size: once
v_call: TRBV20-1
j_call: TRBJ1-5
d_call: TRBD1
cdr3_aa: CSASGDRGVNQPQHF
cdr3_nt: TGCAGTGCTAGTGGGGACAGGGGCGTCAATCAGCCCCAGCATTTT

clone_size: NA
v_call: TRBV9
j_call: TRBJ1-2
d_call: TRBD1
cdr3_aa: CASSPGTGQNYGYTF
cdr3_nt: TGTGCCAGCAGCCCGGGGACAGGCCAAAACTATGGCTACACCTTC

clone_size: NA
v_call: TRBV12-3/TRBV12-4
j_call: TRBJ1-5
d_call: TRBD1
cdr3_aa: CASNEGAWQPQHF
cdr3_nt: TGTGCCAGCAATGAGGGGGCTTGGCAGCCCCAGCATTTT

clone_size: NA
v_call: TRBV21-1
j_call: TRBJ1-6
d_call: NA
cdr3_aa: CASTDGGKGCSPLHF
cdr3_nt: TGTGCCAGCACCGACGGCGGTAAAGGTTGCTCACCCCTCCACTTT

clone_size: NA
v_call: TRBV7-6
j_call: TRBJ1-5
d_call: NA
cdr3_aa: CASSQRGASQPQHF
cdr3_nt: TGTGCCAGCAGTCAGCGGGGGGCCAGTCAGCCCCAGCATTTT

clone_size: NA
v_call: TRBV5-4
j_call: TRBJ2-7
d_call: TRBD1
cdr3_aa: CASSPGQSYEQYF
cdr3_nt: TGTGCCAGCAGCCCGGGACAGAGCTACGAGCAGTACTTC

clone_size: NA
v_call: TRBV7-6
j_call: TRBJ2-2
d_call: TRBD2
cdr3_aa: CASSRTSGGTGELFF
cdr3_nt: TGTGCCAGCAGCCGGACTAGTGGAGGGACCGGGGAGCTGTTTTTT

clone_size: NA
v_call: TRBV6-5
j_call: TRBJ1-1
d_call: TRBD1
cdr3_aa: CASRVGQGGSTEAFF
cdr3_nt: TGTGCCAGCAGGGTCGGACAGGGGGGGTCGACTGAAGCTTTCTTT

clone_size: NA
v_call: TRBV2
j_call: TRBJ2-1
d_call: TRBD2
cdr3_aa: CASSVGLADYNEQFF
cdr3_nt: TGTGCCAGCAGTGTGGGACTAGCAGACTACAATGAGCAGTTCTTC

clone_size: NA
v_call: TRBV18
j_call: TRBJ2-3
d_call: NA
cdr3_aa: CASSPERTGRGSTDTQYF
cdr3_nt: TGTGCCAGCTCACCAGAAAGGACAGGGAGGGGGAGCACAGATACGCAGTATTTT